The sequence of this T cell receptor beta chain was determined in a study of regulatory T cells. Study-wide points: In CD3G-deficient patients, conventional CD4+ T cells were enriched for hydrophobic CDR3 residues at positions 6 and 7.

Worth noting for this clone: Antigen: not known.

The germline V and J ends were trimmed by 4 bases and 4 bases, with 10 bases remaining between them. The CDR3 extends over 13 amino acids. The germline gives CDR1 MDHEN, CDR2 SYDVKM. The PCR used 52 TRBV and 13 TRBJ primers. The table came from immunoSEQ multiplex PCR; TCRdb's copy has only in-frame clones and leaves some out. The sample has some 20,000 clones; more than 70% are singletons. The V and J genes are TRBV28 and TRBJ1-2; D not resolved. Sample: conventional CD4+ T cells sorted from blood. The sequence was collected from a child between 10 and 17 years old with CD3G deficiency. CDR3 loop: CASSSTPFYGYTF. The CDR3 region has the DNA TGTGCCAGCAGTTCTACCCCGTTCTATGGCTACACCTTC.